Listed here are 3 T cell receptor beta chains from one sample, sequenced in a study of identical twins. MiXCR was run by TCRdb on the 5' RACE reads, yielding one entry per CDR3 protein. The repertoire holds some 600,000 distinct CDR3 sequences, with just over 7% as singletons. A further study also used this sample, focusing on yellow fever vaccine responses in identical twins.

Sample: PBMCs. The receptors come from a woman aged 18 to 35 in good health.

This clonotype was counted ten times or more. The chain uses TRBV7-8 and TRBJ2-1; D uncertain. Trimming removed 3 bases from V and 10 bases from J, with 13 bases in between. Looked up from germline, CDR1 is SGHVS and CDR2 is FQNEAQ. The CDR3 loop spans 13 amino acids. DNA for the CDR3: TGTGCCAGCAGCTTTTTGTCATGGGCCGAGCAGTTCTTC. This translates into CASSFLSWAEQFF.

This clonotype has only a few counts. The rearrangement joins TRBV7-2 to TRBJ2-2; 9 nucleotides line up with TRBD2. V lost 5 bases to trimming and J lost 0 bases; unmatched junction nucleotides: 7. The CDR3 loop spans 17 amino acids. From germline, CDR1 is SGHTA and CDR2 FQGNSA. CDR3 in DNA: TGTGCCAGCAGCCCTCTAGCGGGGAGCGCGAACACCGGGGAGCTGTTTTTT. This sequence encodes CASSPLAGSANTGELFF.

This clonotype was counted between two and nine times. The chain carries TRBV20-1 and TRBJ2-1, with 12 bases aligning to TRBD2. The CDR3 runs to 14 residues. The V and J ends lost 6 bases and 7 bases, in that order; junction bases with no gene match: 7. Germline V gene data show CDR1 as DFQATT and CDR2 as SNEGSKA (reference sequence). The CDR3 DNA sequence: TGCAGTGCACTGACTAGCGGGAGTATAAATGAGCAGTTCTTC. This gives the protein CSALTSGSINEQFF.